This is a list of T cell receptor beta chains from one sample in a study of blood T cells in healthy people across ages. MiXCR, applied by TCRdb to the 5' RACE reads, yields one record per CDR3 protein. The data contain 600,000 to 850,000 distinct CDR3 sequences, roughly 41% of them singletons. Sequencing used blood. Receptors originate from a woman in her sixties in good health. Each CDR3 is given with its conserved first and last residue. The D gene is left open where the match is weak. Clone size is given for some rows only: seen once, a few or many times, or a class if the clone is expanded.

abundance	d_gene	j_gene	v_gene	CDR3nt	CDR3aa
-	-	TRBJ1-2	TRBV20-1	TGCAGAGCTAGCGGCACCAACTATGGCTACACCTTC	CRASGTNYGYTF
-	-	TRBJ2-7	TRBV20-1	TGCAGTGCTAGAGAAGGGGGGGGATCCTACGAGCAGTACTTC	CSAREGGGSYEQYF
few	TRBD1	TRBJ2-1	TRBV7-2	TGTGCCAGCAGCGCCCGGACGGGACAGGGGGACGGTGAGCAGTTCTTC	CASSARTGQGDGEQFF
-	TRBD2	TRBJ2-1	TRBV7-9	TGTGCCAGCAGCCCCCCTCGACTAGCGGCAAACAATGAGCAGTTCTTC	CASSPPRLAANNEQFF
-	-	TRBJ2-7	TRBV18	TGTGCCAGCTCCGCCGGGGGACTTTCCTACGAGCAGTACTTC	CASSAGGLSYEQYF
few	-	TRBJ2-7	TRBV9	TGTGCCAGCAGCGTAGGTGCGGGAACCTACAATGAGCAGTACTTC	CASSVGAGTYNEQYF
-	-	TRBJ1-2	TRBV12-3/TRBV12-4	TGTGCCAGCAGTTTAGGGGACATCGGCTATGGCTACACCTTC	CASSLGDIGYGYTF
-	TRBD2	TRBJ2-1	TRBV15	TGTGCCACCAGCAGAGATCTGGGAGGGAGGGGTGACAATGAGCAGTTCTTC	CATSRDLGGRGDNEQFF
few	-	TRBJ2-3	TRBV29-1	TGCAGCGTTGAAAAGGCAGCAGATACGCAGTATTTT	CSVEKAADTQYF
many	-	TRBJ1-6	TRBV20-1	TGCAGTGCTCTATTCCGGGGGGCGAGGAATAATTCACCCCTCCACTTT	CSALFRGARNNSPLHF
-	-	TRBJ2-1	TRBV9	TGTGCCAGCAGCGCCATACTCTCCAATGAGCAGTTCTTC	CASSAILSNEQFF
-	TRBD2	TRBJ2-1	TRBV5-8	TGTGCCAGCAGCCCGGGGACTAGCGGGACCTCCTACAATGAGCAGTTCTTC	CASSPGTSGTSYNEQFF
few	-	TRBJ2-7	TRBV20-1	TGCAGTGCTAGAGGCCCCTCCCTGGCGGGGAGTGACTACGAGCAGTACTTC	CSARGPSLAGSDYEQYF
few	-	TRBJ1-2	TRBV12-3/TRBV12-4	TGTGCCAGCAGAGGGGAGCCGAACTATGGCTACACCTTC	CASRGEPNYGYTF
-	TRBD1	TRBJ1-2	TRBV5-5	TGTGCCAGCAGCTGGGAGGCAGGGGGCTTTGGCTACACCTTC	CASSWEAGGFGYTF
-	-	TRBJ1-2	TRBV6-6	TGTGCGTCGAGTGGTGGACAGACTCATGGCTACACCTTC	CASSGGQTHGYTF
-	-	TRBJ2-1	TRBV24-1	TGTGCCACCAGTGATACACTTGACAGCTTCTCCTACAATGAGCAGTTCTTC	CATSDTLDSFSYNEQFF
-	-	TRBJ2-5	TRBV28	TGTGCCAGCAACACCCGGAGGTACCAAGAGACCCAGTACTTC	CASNTRRYQETQYF
-	-	TRBJ1-4	TRBV14	TGTGCCAGCAGCCAAGATCGTTTAAAACTGTTTTTT	CASSQDRLKLFF
few	TRBD1	TRBJ2-5	TRBV6-1	TGTGCCAGCAGTGTCCCCGACAGGGCTGTAGATGAGACCCAGTACTTC	CASSVPDRAVDETQYF
-	-	TRBJ2-1	TRBV5-1	TGCGCCAGCAGCTTGGGTGGCACGGCGGACCTGAATGAGCAGTTCTTC	CASSLGGTADLNEQFF
-	-	TRBJ2-5	TRBV29-1	TGCAGCGTTGTAATGGGTAACTCCTACAATGAGCAGTACTTC	CSVVMGNSYNEQYF
-	-	TRBJ2-3	TRBV21-1	TGTGCCGGCAGCAAATTTAACAGGTGTATTTGTTTGTGCGGCACAGATACGCAGTATTTT	CAGSKFNRCICLCGTDTQYF
-	-	TRBJ2-5	TRBV6-1	TGTGCCAGCAGTCCGGGGGAGTGGAACTGGGCGGAGACCCAGTACTTC	CASSPGEWNWAETQYF
few	-	TRBJ2-1	TRBV6-8	TGTGCCAGCACCAACAGACAGGGCGGGGGGTTCTTC	CASTNRQGGGFF
few	TRBD2	TRBJ2-3	TRBV4-3	TGCGCCAGCAGCCAAGCTAGCGGGAGTGTTGCAGATACGCAGTATTTT	CASSQASGSVADTQYF
many	-	TRBJ1-2	TRBV5-1	TGCGCCAGCAGCTTGGAACAGCCAAAGTATGGCTACACCTTC	CASSLEQPKYGYTF
few	-	TRBJ1-6	TRBV6-6	TGTGCCAGTTCAAGGGTATGGGATTCACCCCTCCACTTT	CASSRVWDSPLHF